This TCR beta chain was recovered during a study of metastatic and nonmetastatic thyroid tumors. Overall study context: A comparison of repertoires was made across blood and tumor or nodule tissue from malignant and benign thyroid patients.

The germline V gene has CDR1 MDHEN and CDR2 SYDVKM. The CDR3 has 16 amino acids. Each patient went into thyroid surgery without having received any treatment. Authors' methods: Across clinicopathological groups, CDR3 differences served as the basis for building a distant-metastasis classifier for papillary thyroid cancer. TCRdb re-processed the PCR reads through MiXCR. The V and J calls here are based on TCRdb, not the publication. This sample yields some 22,000 clones, of which over 9.5% are seen a single time; almost 30% belongs to the top ten. Of note for this clone: Its specificity is unknown. The germline gene is not matched at one end of the junction; a read error may be the cause.

Overall study findings and caveats: Patients with malignant thyroid tumors reportedly had significantly higher TCR beta diversity than those with benign nodules, in blood and tumor.

The genes are TRBV28 and TRBJ1-4, with 8 bases aligning to TRBD1. The material sequenced was blood. The receptor was derived from a female donor with papillary thyroid cancer or a benign thyroid nodule (not recorded which). Some clones in this sample may be carry-over from other donors' samples. Here the CDR3 DNA reads TGTGCCAGCAGTTTATCAGGGGGCGCGACTAATGAAAAACTGCTTTTT. Translation gives CASSLSGGATNEKLLF.